The 16 T cell receptor beta chains below all came from one sample that was sequenced in a study of cytomegalovirus exposure and HLA in healthy donors. The primer mix had 60 Vbeta and 13 Jbeta primers. The table came from immunoSEQ multiplex PCR; TCRdb's copy has only in-frame clones and leaves some out. Of some 170,000 clones listed, roughly 79% are singletons. Sequencing was carried out using PBMCs. These receptors all stem from a woman between 40 and 50 years old in good health and CMV-seronegative.

This clone was recorded once. The junction and the germline gene differ at one end; a read error may be behind it. The chain has TRBV11-1 and TRBJ2-6; D remains ambiguous. The CDR3 runs to 15 residues. Per the germline V gene, CDR1 is SGHAT and CDR2 is FQDESV (reference sequence). The CDR3, as DNA: TGTGCCAACAGCTTATCCGTCTCTGGGGCCAACGTCCTGACTTTC. It encodes CANSLSVSGANVLTF.

This chain links TRBV27 with TRBJ2-7; tentative D call: TRBD2 (5 bases). Trimming shortened V by 5 bases and J by 1 base, and 15 bases separated the two germline ends. Looked up from germline, CDR1 is MNHEY and CDR2 is SMNVEV (reference sequence). CDR3 length: 15 amino acids. The CDR3 here is CASSPSSGGSYEQYF. The CDR3 DNA follows: TGTGCCAGCAGTCCATCTTCTGGCGGGTCCTACGAGCAGTACTTC.

The J gene is TRBJ1-1, the V gene TRBV5-8; possibly TRBD1 for D (6 bases). CDR3 size: 15 residues. The germline V gene encodes CDR1 SGHTS and CDR2 YDEGEE. The V end lost 1 base, the J end lost 6 bases, and 16 bases lay between the germline ends. CDR3 sequence: CASSLRTGLSPEAFF. CDR3 coding DNA: TGTGCCAGCAGCTTGAGAACAGGGTTGTCTCCTGAAGCTTTCTTT.

V usage is TRBV9 and J usage is TRBJ2-1, with D tentatively TRBD1 (6 bases). Germline V gene data show CDR1 as SGDLS and CDR2 as YYNGEE. The CDR3 loop spans 14 amino acids. Trimming took off 1 base at V and 4 bases at J, with 9 bases between the two ends. The CDR3 nucleotides read TGTGCCAGCAGCGTAAGAGGGGGATACAATGAGCAGTTCTTC. It translates to CASSVRGGYNEQFF.

The V call is TRBV6-6, the J call TRBJ1-1; tentative D call: TRBD1 (6 bases). CDR3 size: 13 residues. The germline gives CDR1 MNHNY, CDR2 SVGAGI (reference sequence). Deletions cut 8 bases from V and 2 bases from J, with 12 bases between. CDR3 sequence: CASVGTSNTEAFF. The DNA for the CDR3 is TGTGCCAGCGTTGGGACATCTAACACTGAAGCTTTCTTT.

This chain joins TRBV11-2 and TRBJ1-1; the D gene is possibly TRBD1 (6 bases). CDR1 and CDR2 from the germline V gene are SGHAT and FQNNGV. Trimming left V 2 bases short and J 7 bases short, with 8 bases between. This CDR3 region has 12 residues. Here the CDR3 DNA reads TGTGCCAGCAGCTTAAGCAGGGGTGAAGCTTTCTTT. Translated: CASSLSRGEAFF.

The chain combines TRBV30 with TRBJ1-2; D call uncertain. This CDR3 region has 11 residues. Germline loops: CDR1 GTSNPN, CDR2 SVGIG (reference sequence). Trimming pared 2 bases from V and 8 bases from J, leaving 9 bases between. CDR3 protein: CAWSRGQGYTF. Written as DNA, the CDR3 is TGTGCCTGGAGTAGAGGGCAAGGCTACACCTTC.

This chain connects TRBV7-3 to TRBJ2-1, with D tentatively TRBD2 (6 bases). Germline V gene sequence: CDR1 SGHTA, CDR2 FQGTGA. CDR3 length: 15 residues. The V end was cut by 5 bases, the J end by 10 bases, with 21 bases between. The CDR3 is CASSPTGTATREQFF. The CDR3 DNA follows: TGTGCCAGCAGCCCTACCGGGACTGCCACAAGAGAGCAGTTCTTC.

This chain uses TRBV6-1 with TRBJ2-4, with a possible D match to TRBD1 (6 bases). Germline CDR1 is MNHNS and CDR2 is SASEGT. This CDR3 is built from 15 residues. V was cut by 6 bases and J by 5 bases, with 17 bases left in between. The CDR3 is CASRTDSPGENIQYF. Here the CDR3 DNA reads TGTGCCAGCAGGACGGACAGCCCCGGGGAAAACATTCAGTACTTC.

This clone occurred once. This chain links TRBV28 with TRBJ2-2; a possible D gene is TRBD2 (5 bases). Germline V gene data show CDR1 as MDHEN and CDR2 as SYDVKM. There are 13 residues in the CDR3. V lost 1 base, J lost 13 bases, and 13 bases lay in between. The DNA for the CDR3 is TGTGCCAGCAGTTTATCGTCTTCCCGGGGGCTGTTTTTT. Amino acid sequence: CASSLSSSRGLFF. The variable domain in full, completed from reference TRBV28 and TRBJ2-2, reads DVKVTQSSRYLVKRTGEKVFLECVQDMDHENMFWYRQDPGLGLRLIYFSYDVKMKEKGDIPEGYSVSREKKERFSLILESASTNQTSMYLCASSLSSSRGLFFGEGSRLTVL.

The rearrangement links TRBV30 to TRBJ1-3; a possible D gene is TRBD1 (5 bases). Germline V gene sequence: CDR1 GTSNPN, CDR2 SVGIG (reference sequence). Trimming took 3 bases from V and 7 from J, leaving 10 bases between them. The CDR3 spans 12 residues. The CDR3 region has the DNA TGTGCCTGGAGCCTGCGGGGGAACACCATATATTTT. This encodes CAWSLRGNTIYF.

The gene calls are TRBV7-6 and TRBJ2-2; 10 bases fit TRBD2. Germline CDR1 is SGHVS and CDR2 is FNYEAQ. After removal of 1 base from V and 2 bases from J, the junction contained 1 base not matched to a gene. The CDR3 length is 16 residues. The CDR3 region is CASSLELAGNTGELFF. CDR3 DNA: TGTGCCAGCAGCTTAGAACTAGCGGGAAACACCGGGGAGCTGTTTTTT.

The chain couples TRBV5-1 to TRBJ2-1; TRBD2 agrees at 7 bases. Germline V gene sequence: CDR1 SGHRS, CDR2 YFSETQ. The V segment lost 0 bases and the J segment 8 bases; nucleotides outside the gene matches: 17. The length of the CDR3 is 18 residues. CDR3 in amino acids: CASSLERDYNHPTYEQFF. CDR3 coding DNA: TGCGCCAGCAGCTTGGAGCGGGACTATAATCACCCCACTTATGAGCAGTTCTTC.

V and J are TRBV23-1 and TRBJ2-7, with a weak D call TRBD1 (7 bases). TRBV23-1 is given ORF status, its function remaining uncertain. There are 14 residues in the CDR3. Deletions cut 6 bases from V and 2 bases from J, with 14 bases between. CDR3: CASRRIRGAYEQYF. DNA for the CDR3: TGCGCCAGCAGACGCATCAGGGGGGCCTACGAGCAGTACTTC.

The V and J genes are TRBV28 and TRBJ1-2; D possibly corresponds to TRBD1 (5 bases). Germline V lookup: CDR1 MDHEN, CDR2 SYDVKM. The CDR3 totals 18 residues. The V and J ends lost 2 bases and 8 bases respectively, with 27 bases between them. The CDR3 reads CASSLPDIGDRGLLGYTF. The DNA for the CDR3 is TGTGCCAGCAGTTTACCCGATATTGGGGACCGGGGGTTGCTGGGCTACACCTTC.

This clone was found once. The chain recombines TRBV2 with TRBJ2-7, with D perhaps matching TRBD1 (5 bases). The length of the CDR3 is 15 residues. Trimming took 2 bases from V and 0 from J, leaving 11 bases between them. Per the germline V gene, CDR1 is SNHLY and CDR2 is FYNNEI. The CDR3 bases are TGTGCCAGCAGTGAATCCCAGGGTCCCTCCTACGAGCAGTACTTC. Encoded protein: CASSESQGPSYEQYF.